The rows below give T cell receptor beta chains drawn from one sample of a study of T cell responses to AZD1222 COVID-19 vaccine. Some clones are missing from TCRdb's copy, which holds only in-frame ones; the method was immunoSEQ multiplex PCR. This table has more than 150,000 clones, 90% appearing once. The sequenced sample was peripheral blood, obtained on day 0 of AZD1222 vaccination. The receptors stem from an adult in good health. CDR3s include the opening cysteine and the closing phenylalanine or tryptophan. Each record gives: V gene, J gene, clone size, D gene, CDR3 protein, CDR3 DNA. A D gene is named only where the DNA matches it firmly. Clone size is not always given. Where it is, it says once, few, many or a class for expanded clones.

TRBV28	TRBJ1-2	.	.	CASSLLGSRLVNYGYTF	TGTGCCAGCAGTTTATTGGGGAGTCGGCTCGTTAACTATGGCTACACCTTC
TRBV15	TRBJ2-3	.	TRBD2	CATSSERGGSDTQYF	TGTGCCACCAGCAGTGAGCGGGGGGGCTCAGATACGCAGTATTTT
TRBV4-3	TRBJ2-7	.	.	CASSQETGSIYEQYF	TGCGCCAGCAGCCAAGAAACAGGGTCCATCTACGAGCAGTACTTC
TRBV4-3	TRBJ2-1	.	.	CASSQVGQAGSNEQFF	TGCGCCAGCAGCCAAGTCGGTCAGGCCGGAAGCAATGAGCAGTTCTTC
TRBV5-6	TRBJ2-1	.	TRBD1	CASSLGTGNNEQFF	TGTGCCAGCAGCTTGGGGACAGGGAATAATGAGCAGTTCTTC
TRBV19	TRBJ2-3	.	.	CASSMRSRGATDTQYF	TGTGCCAGTAGTATGCGGTCGAGGGGTGCCACAGATACGCAGTATTTT
TRBV4-1	TRBJ1-2	.	.	CASSQDGSSHWGYTF	TGCGCCAGCAGCCAAGACGGGTCGTCTCACTGGGGCTACACCTTC
TRBV5-6	TRBJ1-1	.	.	CASSFQTLAFF	TGTGCCAGCAGCTTCCAGACCCTAGCTTTCTTT
TRBV7-3	TRBJ2-1	.	.	CASSYRANFGGEQFF	TGTGCCAGCAGCTACCGGGCCAACTTCGGGGGTGAGCAGTTCTTC
TRBV15	TRBJ1-4	.	.	CATSRGGEPNEKLFF	TGTGCCACCAGCAGAGGAGGGGAACCCAATGAAAAACTGTTTTTT
TRBV5-6	TRBJ1-1	.	TRBD1	CASSLGVLQGKEAFF	TGTGCCAGCAGCTTGGGGGTACTACAGGGGAAGGAAGCTTTCTTT
TRBV3-1/TRBV3-2	TRBJ2-7	.	.	CASTGYRAPYEQYF	TGTGCCAGCACGGGATACAGGGCCCCCTACGAGCAGTACTTC
TRBV5-1	TRBJ1-6	.	TRBD1	CASSSGQGNSPLHF	TGCGCCAGCAGCTCGGGACAGGGAAATTCACCCCTCCACTTT
TRBV7-9	TRBJ1-4	once	.	CASSATDTNEKLFF	TGTGCCAGCAGCGCTACCGACACTAATGAAAAACTGTTTTTT
TRBV6-5	TRBJ1-5	.	.	CASSYSNNQPQHF	TGTGCCAGCAGTTACTCAAATAATCAGCCCCAGCATTTT
TRBV9	TRBJ1-3	.	.	CASSAGVSSGNTIYF	TGTGCCAGCAGTGCCGGGGTCAGCTCTGGAAACACCATATATTTT
TRBV19	TRBJ2-6	few	.	CASDAGSGANVLTF	TGTGCCAGCGACGCAGGATCTGGGGCCAACGTCCTGACTTTC
TRBV30	TRBJ1-2	.	.	CAWSVPGGFFGYTF	TGTGCCTGGAGTGTACCCGGAGGGTTTTTTGGCTACACCTTC
TRBV7-2	TRBJ2-7	few	TRBD1	CASSTRTGGSYEQYF	TGTGCCAGCAGCACTCGGACAGGGGGCTCCTACGAGCAGTACTTC
TRBV20-1	TRBJ2-3	.	.	CSARGGDTQYF	TGCAGTGCTAGAGGAGGAGATACGCAGTATTTT
TRBV6-4	TRBJ1-2	once	.	CASSATDGYGYTF	TGTGCCAGCAGTGCCACGGATGGCTATGGCTACACCTTC
TRBV11-1	TRBJ2-1	.	.	CASSGSSNPNEQFF	TGTGCCAGCTCCGGGAGCTCGAACCCCAATGAGCAGTTCTTC
TRBV3-1/TRBV3-2	TRBJ1-1	.	.	CASSQVQNTEAFF	TGTGCCAGCAGCCAAGTTCAGAACACTGAAGCTTTCTTT
TRBV5-8	TRBJ2-7	once	.	CASSLNPSGFFLPYEQYF	TGTGCCAGCAGCTTGAACCCCTCAGGGTTCTTTTTACCCTACGAGCAGTACTTC
TRBV5-1	TRBJ1-1	.	.	CASSSRVGNTEAFF	TGCGCCAGCAGCTCCAGGGTAGGGAACACTGAAGCTTTCTTT
TRBV2	TRBJ2-7	.	TRBD1	CASSRTGFYEQYF	TGTGCCAGCAGTAGGACAGGATTCTACGAGCAGTACTTC
TRBV4-1	TRBJ2-5	.	TRBD2	CASSQDRLIRASGYQETQYF	TGCGCCAGCAGCCAAGATCGGCTCATTCGTGCTAGCGGGTACCAAGAGACCCAGTACTTC
TRBV11-1	TRBJ2-1	.	.	CASSLAWGNEQFF	TGTGCCAGCAGCTTAGCGTGGGGCAATGAGCAGTTCTTC
TRBV19	TRBJ2-7	.	.	CASSEGEEAAYEQYF	TGTGCCAGTAGTGAAGGGGAGGAGGCTGCCTACGAGCAGTACTTC
TRBV19	TRBJ1-2	.	.	CASSFSGGRYGYTF	TGTGCCAGTAGTTTTTCGGGCGGTAGATATGGCTACACCTTC
TRBV19	TRBJ1-5	.	TRBD1	CASSIGFRDRRDQPQHF	TGTGCCAGTAGTATAGGATTCCGGGACAGGAGGGATCAGCCCCAGCATTTT
TRBV4-2	TRBJ2-7	.	.	CASSQDPSPAYEQYF	TGTGCCAGCAGCCAAGATCCTTCGCCGGCCTACGAGCAGTACTTC
TRBV3-1/TRBV3-2	TRBJ2-1	.	.	CASSQVLSADEQFF	TGTGCCAGCAGCCAGGTCCTTAGCGCGGATGAGCAGTTCTTC
TRBV10-2	TRBJ1-1	.	.	CASSGQATNTEAFF	TGCGCCAGCAGTGGACAGGCGACGAACACTGAAGCTTTCTTT
TRBV28	TRBJ1-5	.	.	CASREDIEQPQHF	TGTGCCAGCAGGGAGGACATTGAACAGCCCCAGCATTTT
TRBV19	TRBJ1-5	.	TRBD1	CASSGGASDRNQPQHF	TGTGCCAGTAGTGGGGGCGCATCGGACAGGAATCAGCCCCAGCATTTT
TRBV5-1	TRBJ2-3	.	TRBD1	CASNQGGSGDTQYF	TGCGCCAGCAACCAAGGGGGCTCGGGAGATACGCAGTATTTT
TRBV19	TRBJ2-1	.	.	CASSNPGRFYNEQFF	TGTGCCAGTAGTAATCCGGGACGGTTCTACAATGAGCAGTTCTTC
TRBV5-1	TRBJ1-1	.	TRBD1	CASSPGTGYTEAFF	TGCGCCAGCAGCCCGGGGACAGGATACACTGAAGCTTTCTTT
TRBV6-1	TRBJ1-1	.	.	CASSDEDLTEAFF	TGTGCCAGCAGTGACGAGGACCTCACTGAAGCTTTCTTT
TRBV5-1	TRBJ2-5	.	TRBD2	CASGGTSPPETQYF	TGCGCCAGCGGCGGGACTAGCCCTCCAGAGACCCAGTACTTC
TRBV16	TRBJ2-5	.	TRBD1	CASSQWDRSQETQYF	TGTGCCAGCAGCCAATGGGACAGGAGCCAAGAGACCCAGTACTTC
TRBV6-5	TRBJ2-7	once	.	CATRASQKPYEQYF	TGTGCCACCCGCGCTAGCCAGAAACCCTACGAGCAGTACTTC
TRBV11-2	TRBJ1-2	.	TRBD1	CASSQNRGPGDGYTF	TGTGCCAGCAGCCAAAACAGGGGGCCGGGCGATGGCTACACCTTC
TRBV6-5	TRBJ1-2	.	.	CASRTDPVYGYTF	TGTGCCAGCAGAACGGACCCAGTCTATGGCTACACCTTC
TRBV2	TRBJ1-4	.	TRBD1	CASRDWGAGGEKLFF	TGTGCCAGCAGGGATTGGGGAGCAGGGGGCGAAAAACTGTTTTTT
TRBV5-6	TRBJ1-4	.	TRBD1	CASSPRGFVNEKLFF	TGTGCCAGCAGCCCCAGGGGGTTTGTGAATGAAAAACTGTTTTTT
TRBV7-9	TRBJ1-5	.	.	CASSQAGQPQHF	TGTGCCAGCAGCCAGGCAGGGCAGCCCCAGCATTTT